The next 3 T cell receptor beta chains were all read from a single sample in a study of OX40 agonist ivuxolimab in advanced cancers. Generated by immunoSEQ multiplex PCR, the TCRdb table keeps only in-frame clones and is missing some. This table has 65,000 to 85,000 clones, roughly 91% appearing once. The source was CD4+ or CD8+ T cells sorted from blood, collected in a trial of the OX40 agonist ivuxolimab. The source is an adult with an advanced solid tumor such as melanoma, head and neck, liver or kidney cancer.

V usage is TRBV28 and J usage is TRBJ2-1, with a possible D match to TRBD2 (5 bases). V lost 0 bases, J lost 8 bases, and 5 bases lay in between. Germline CDR1 reads MDHEN; CDR2 reads SYDVKM. This CDR3 contains 12 residues. CDR3 sequence reads: CASSLWRDEQFF. The CDR3, as DNA: TGTGCCAGCAGTTTATGGAGGGATGAGCAGTTCTTC.

This chain uses TRBV6-5 with TRBJ1-3; TRBD1 is a possible D gene (6 bases). Between the trimmed V and J ends, which lost 4 bases and 4 bases, there was a span of 14 bases. The germline V gene encodes CDR1 MNHEY and CDR2 SVGAGI. The CDR3 extends over 15 amino acids. The CDR3 DNA reads TGTGCCAGCAGTTCATGGGGGCTGTCAGGAAACACCATATATTTT. Translated, it gives CASSSWGLSGNTIYF.

This chain joins TRBV4-3 and TRBJ2-1, with a possible D match to TRBD1 (5 bases). V lost 0 bases and J lost 7, with 10 bases in between. This CDR3 comprises 14 residues. The germline V gene encodes CDR1 LGHNA and CDR2 YSLEER. CDR3 sequence (DNA): TGCGCCAGCAGCCAAGAAGCAGGGTGGAATGAGCAGTTCTTC. Its translation: CASSQEAGWNEQFF.